Reported below is one T cell receptor (beta chain). Its matching antigen is unknown. TCRdb's copy holds only in-frame clones and misses some; the assay was immunoSEQ multiplex PCR. This sample has 100,000 to 150,000 clones, with about 91% found just once. These data come from a study of T cell responses to AZD1222 COVID-19 vaccine. Study-wide background: Second-dose groups at about 4 or about 12 weeks were pooled. Study-wide results and limits: A rise in Spike-specific TCR breadth and depth followed two AZD1222 doses. The donor cohort was predominantly white British with a female majority, and clonal diversity may have been underestimated. Dominant CD4 TCR responses targeted spike regions 160-218 and 743-854.

This CDR3 comprises 10 residues. Germline V gene sequence: CDR1 DFQATT, CDR2 SNEGSKA (reference sequence). Trimming cost V 6 bases and J 11 bases, with 13 bases left between them. The gene calls are TRBV20-1 and TRBJ1-1; D is unresolved. The material sequenced was peripheral blood, taken on day 0 of AZD1222 vaccination. The TCR comes from an adult in good health. The CDR3 DNA sequence: TGCAGTGCCAATAGGGAGATGGCTTTCTTT. This translates into CSANREMAFF.